This T cell receptor (beta chain) came from a study of technical replicates of blood from several donors. Data came from immunoSEQ multiplex PCR; TCRdb stores just in-frame clones and leaves some out. The sample lists about 99,000 clones, around 95% seen once, with roughly 0.19% in the top ten. Sequences were obtained from T cells isolated from PBMCs. This clonotype originated in a human donor in good health.

The CDR3 spells CASSRQSGELFF. As DNA, the CDR3 is TGTGCCAGCAGTCGACAATCCGGGGAGCTGTTTTTT. The chain uses TRBV9 and TRBJ2-2; no reliable D call. This CDR3 contains 12 residues. The V gene's germline CDR1 is SGDLS and CDR2 YYNGEE. V dropped 5 bases and J dropped 6 bases, with 8 bases sitting between them.